The 28 T cell receptor beta chains below come from one sample, sequenced in a study of OX40 agonist ivuxolimab in advanced cancers. The library was prepared using the immunoSEQ multiplex PCR assay. The clones in this table, taken by TCRdb from immuneACCESS, are in-frame only. Not every clone is retained; where verified, under half of the shortfall comes from an unresolved V gene, and the cause of the rest is unknown. The table for this sample lists more than 75,000 clones; less than 90% of them were counted only once. The ten most abundant clones make up 1% to 1.3% of the sample. Sequencing used CD4+ or CD8+ T cells sorted from blood, obtained in a trial of the OX40 agonist ivuxolimab. Every receptor here comes from an adult with an advanced solid tumor such as melanoma, head and neck, liver or kidney cancer.

This clone was seen only a few times. The rearrangement uses TRBV4-1 and TRBJ2-7; no definite D call. The V end lost 1 base, the J end lost 0 bases, and 4 bases lay between the germline ends. The germline gives CDR1 MGHRA, CDR2 YSYEKL. The CDR3 is 13 residues long. Written as DNA, the CDR3 is TGCGCCAGCAGCCAAGCCTTCTCCTACGAGCAGTACTTC. Residues: CASSQAFSYEQYF.

The V call is TRBV11-2, the J call TRBJ1-1, with D unclear. The CDR3 covers 14 residues. Trimming stripped 2 bases from V and 4 bases from J, with 11 bases between. The V gene's germline CDR1 is SGHAT and CDR2 FQNNGV. CDR3 sequence reads: CASSLLGFGTEAFF. CDR3 sequence (DNA): TGTGCCAGCAGCTTATTAGGTTTTGGCACTGAAGCTTTCTTT.

The chain carries TRBV11-3 and TRBJ2-7; TRBD1 agrees at 8 bases. Germline values: CDR1 SGHNT, CDR2 YENEEA. This CDR3 is built from 14 residues. V shed 5 bases and J 4 bases; nucleotides not matched to a gene: 7. Here the CDR3 DNA reads TGTGCCAGCAGCCACGGGACAGGATTATACGAGCAGTACTTC. This sequence encodes CASSHGTGLYEQYF.

This chain uses TRBV4-3 with TRBJ2-1; D is uncertain. This CDR3 has 15 amino acids. The V end was cut by 0 bases, the J end by 2 bases, with 8 bases between. Germline lookup yields CDR1 LGHNA and CDR2 YSLEER. This CDR3 is CASSQDYDAYNEQFF. In DNA, the CDR3 is TGCGCCAGCAGCCAAGATTACGATGCCTACAATGAGCAGTTCTTC.

This chain links TRBV27 with TRBJ2-2; a weak D match, TRBD2 (5 bases). Germline V gives CDR1 MNHEY, CDR2 SMNVEV (reference sequence). The length of the CDR3 is 14 residues. The V and J ends lost 5 bases and 1 base respectively, with 8 bases between them. CDR3 protein: CASSARGNTGELFF. For the CDR3, the DNA is TGTGCCAGCAGTGCCCGGGGGAACACCGGGGAGCTGTTTTTT.

V is TRBV5-1 and J is TRBJ1-2, with 9 bases fitting TRBD1. Germline CDR1 reads SGHRS; CDR2 reads YFSETQ. The CDR3 sequence is 15 residues long. Unmatched junction bases numbered 11, after V lost 3 bases and J lost 8 bases. CDR3 in DNA: TGCGCCAGCAGCTCATTAGAGGGACAGGGAGTCGGCTACACCTTC. It specifies CASSSLEGQGVGYTF.

This rearrangement joins TRBV19 to TRBJ2-1; D is undetermined. The CDR3 has 15 residues. Germline CDR1 LNHDA, CDR2 SQIVND (reference sequence). The germline V and J ends were trimmed by 1 base and 5 bases, with 12 bases remaining between them. CDR3 sequence reads: CASSIGSPYDNEQFF. In DNA form, the CDR3 reads TGTGCCAGTAGTATAGGCAGCCCTTACGACAATGAGCAGTTCTTC.

V usage is TRBV7-2 and J usage is TRBJ2-3; 10 nucleotides line up with TRBD1. Germline trimming cut 4 bases from V and 13 bases from J; bases unmatched to any gene: 2. Germline assignment: CDR1 SGHTA and CDR2 FQGNSA. The length of the CDR3 is 11 residues. CDR3 sequence reads: CASSSGTGEYF. The CDR3, as DNA: TGTGCCAGCAGCTCCGGGACAGGGGAGTATTTT.

The chain carries TRBV18 and TRBJ2-5, with TRBD2 as a possible D gene (7 bases). The CDR3 spans 14 residues. CDR1 is KGHSH, CDR2 LQKENI, per germline. Trimming took off 2 bases at V and 7 bases at J, with 14 bases between the two ends. CDR3 nucleotides: TGTGCCAGCTCACCAGCGGGGGCTGATGGGACCCAGTACTTC. Translating it yields CASSPAGADGTQYF.

V gene TRBV11-2 combines with J gene TRBJ2-4; D is perhaps TRBD2 (5 bases). From germline, CDR1 is SGHAT and CDR2 FQNNGV. V lost 2 bases to trimming and J lost 5 bases, with 13 bases between them. The CDR3 has 15 amino acids. Here the CDR3 reads CASSLTEGYQNIQYF. DNA for the CDR3: TGTGCCAGCAGCTTAACTGAGGGTTACCAAAACATTCAGTACTTC.

The rearrangement links TRBV7-2 to TRBJ1-6; 7 bases match TRBD1. Germline V CDR1 and CDR2: SGHTA, FQGNSA. The V and J ends lost 1 base and 9 bases, in that order; junction bases with no gene match: 9. The CDR3 spans 16 residues. The CDR3 DNA reads TGTGCCAGCAGCTTAGAAGGACGTGACAGGGCTTCACCCCTCCACTTT. Translated, it gives CASSLEGRDRASPLHF. Using reference TRBV7-2 and TRBJ1-6 for the parts outside the CDR3, the full variable domain is GAGVSQSPSNKVTEKGKDVELRCDPISGHTALYWYRQSLGQGLEFLIYFQGNSAPDKSGLPSDRFSAERTGGSVSTLTIQRTQQEDSAVYLCASSLEGRDRASPLHFGNGTRLTVT.

This clone appeared once. This chain links TRBV7-6 with TRBJ2-1; 9 positions agree with TRBD1. CDR1 and CDR2 (germline): SGHVS, FNYEAQ. The V gene end was trimmed by 1 base and the J gene end by 12 bases; junction bases not matched to a gene: 7. The CDR3 has 14 amino acids. CDR3 protein: CASSLEDRGSGQFF. The CDR3 nucleotides read TGTGCCAGCAGCTTAGAGGACAGGGGCTCGGGGCAGTTCTTC.

This clone was counted once. J is TRBJ2-7 and V is TRBV7-2; TRBD1 matches 8 bases. CDR3 length: 11 amino acids. The V segment lost 5 bases and the J segment 6 bases; nucleotides outside the gene matches: 0. Germline CDR1 is SGHTA and CDR2 is FQGNSA. DNA of the CDR3: TGTGCCAGCAGCACAGGGGGCGAGCAGTACGTC. It yields the protein CASSTGGEQYV.

This sequence joins TRBV7-3 and TRBJ1-3; D is uncertain. The V gene's germline CDR1 is SGHTA and CDR2 FQGTGA. The CDR3 is 18 residues long. V was clipped by 5 bases and J by 0 bases, with 20 bases between them. The CDR3 is CASSPRAGLDISGNTIYF. The CDR3 DNA follows: TGTGCCAGCAGCCCACGGGCAGGACTGGATATCTCTGGAAACACCATATATTTT.

J is TRBJ2-3 and V is TRBV6-1, with a weak D call TRBD2 (6 bases). CDR1 MNHNS and CDR2 SASEGT come from the germline V gene. V was cut by 4 bases and J by 1 base, with 12 bases left in between. This CDR3 contains 15 residues. In nucleotides, the CDR3 is TGTGCCAGCAGTGCGAGGGACTGGGGCACAGATACGCAGTATTTT. Its translation: CASSARDWGTDTQYF.

The chain links TRBV5-4 to TRBJ1-4; 7 bases align to TRBD1. This CDR3 region has 18 residues. With 4 bases clipped from V and 0 bases from J, the junction kept 12 bases outside the gene matches. The germline V gene encodes CDR1 SGHNT and CDR2 YYREEE (reference sequence). DNA of the CDR3: TGTGCCAGCAGCCCTACTCCAGGGGGACCTGCAACTAATGAAAAACTGTTTTTT. Amino acids: CASSPTPGGPATNEKLFF.

The rearrangement uses TRBV6-4 and TRBJ2-1; D not certain. Germline V CDR1 and CDR2: MRHNA, SNTAGT. V was pared by 5 bases and J by 5 bases, with 13 bases between. The CDR3 runs 14 residues. The CDR3, as DNA: TGTGCCAGCAGTCCTTCGGGTAGTAACAATGAGCAGTTCTTC. It encodes CASSPSGSNNEQFF.

The genes are TRBV25-1 and TRBJ2-3, with D perhaps TRBD1 (8 bases). The V gene's germline CDR1 is MGHDK and CDR2 SYGVNS. Trimming left V 1 base short and J 6 bases short, with 14 bases between. This CDR3 has 15 amino acids. CDR3: CASSESTGGADTQYF. The DNA for the CDR3 is TGTGCCAGCAGTGAATCAACAGGGGGGGCGGATACGCAGTATTTT.

The chain employs TRBV6-4 and TRBJ1-5, with TRBD1 matching over 9 bases. V trimming: 5 bases; J trimming: 0 bases; junction bases outside the gene matches: 14. Germline V gene data show CDR1 as MRHNA and CDR2 as SNTAGT. The CDR3 has 19 residues. As DNA, the CDR3 is TGTGCCAGCAGTTCTCCGGGACAGGGCTTAGTGGATAGCAATCAGCCCCAGCATTTT. Translating it yields CASSSPGQGLVDSNQPQHF.

This clone was counted only a few times. Other DNA sequences in this sample translate to the same CDR3. The chain joins TRBV15 to TRBJ2-5; the D gene is possibly TRBD1 (5 bases). The CDR3 sequence is 14 residues long. V was pared by 0 bases and J by 1 base, with 6 bases between. From germline, CDR1 is LNHNV and CDR2 YYDKDF (reference sequence). Written as DNA, the CDR3 is TGTGCCACCAGCAGAGATAGGGGCCAAGAGACCCAGTACTTC. This codes for CATSRDRGQETQYF.

The V and J genes are TRBV4-1 and TRBJ1-6; no reliable D call. Germline CDR1 and CDR2: MGHRA and YSYEKL. V dropped 1 base and J dropped 7 bases, with 14 bases sitting between them. The CDR3 runs to 16 residues. In nucleotides, the CDR3 is TGCGCCAGCAGCCAAGGTAGTCACCTCGAGAATTCACCCCTCCACTTT. It codes for CASSQGSHLENSPLHF.

This chain joins TRBV30 and TRBJ2-4, with 9 bases matching TRBD1. The germline CDR1 and CDR2 sequences are GTSNPN and SVGIG (reference sequence). The CDR3 has 14 residues. The J segment lost 8 bases and the V segment lost 2 bases, leaving 7 bases of the junction unmatched. The CDR3: CAWSRGQGFDIQYF. CDR3 DNA: TGTGCCTGGAGTCGGGGACAGGGATTTGACATTCAGTACTTC.

This chain links TRBV4-1 with TRBJ1-1; no definite D call. V was shortened by 3 bases and J by 5 bases, with 28 bases between the two germline ends. The CDR3 loop spans 19 amino acids. Germline V lookup: CDR1 MGHRA, CDR2 YSYEKL. CDR3 DNA: TGCGCCAGCAGCCAGATCAATGTGTATCTTTCGGGAACGGGGACTGAAGCTTTCTTT. Residues: CASSQINVYLSGTGTEAFF.

CDR3 coding DNA: TGTGCCAGCAGCTCCCCCGGAGATACGCAGTATTTT. It is translated as CASSSPGDTQYF. This chain uses TRBV5-4 with TRBJ2-3; the D is unclear. Germline V lookup: CDR1 SGHNT, CDR2 YYREEE (reference sequence). The CDR3 runs 12 residues. The V and J ends lost 3 bases and 5 bases respectively, with 7 bases between them.

This chain uses TRBV7-3 with TRBJ1-1; maybe TRBD1 (6 bases). V lost 3 bases and J lost 3, with 11 bases in between. CDR1 and CDR2 from the germline V gene are SGHTA and FQGTGA. The CDR3 consists of 14 residues. The CDR3 sequence is CASSLQGGDTEAFF. In DNA form, the CDR3 reads TGTGCCAGCAGCTTGCAAGGGGGGGACACTGAAGCTTTCTTT.

The rearrangement uses TRBV7-2 and TRBJ2-1; 7 nucleotides agree with TRBD1. Trimming took 3 bases from V and 3 from J; bases not matched to a gene: 5. CDR3 length equals 15 residues. CDR1 is SGHTA and CDR2 is FQGNSA in the germline V gene. The DNA of the CDR3 is TGTGCCAGCAGCTTGCGTACAGGGGTCTACAATGAGCAGTTCTTC. Amino acids: CASSLRTGVYNEQFF.

The chain links TRBV28 to TRBJ1-6, with 10 bases that match TRBD1. V dropped 3 bases and J dropped 10; count of bases not matched to a gene: 9. This CDR3 has 16 residues. The V gene's germline CDR1 is MDHEN and CDR2 SYDVKM. CDR3 in amino acids: CASSLSTGGGRSPLHF. The CDR3 DNA sequence: TGTGCCAGCAGTTTGTCGACAGGGGGCGGAAGGTCACCCCTCCACTTT.

This clone was counted a single time. This CDR3 reads CASSLGGSYGYTF. The CDR3 DNA sequence: TGTGCCAGCAGCCTAGGGGGCTCCTATGGCTACACCTTC. This chain uses TRBV28 with TRBJ1-2, with 7 nucleotides matching TRBD1. CDR1 and CDR2 (germline): MDHEN, SYDVKM. J lost 4 bases, V lost 6 bases, and 5 bases had no gene match. The CDR3 length is 13 residues.